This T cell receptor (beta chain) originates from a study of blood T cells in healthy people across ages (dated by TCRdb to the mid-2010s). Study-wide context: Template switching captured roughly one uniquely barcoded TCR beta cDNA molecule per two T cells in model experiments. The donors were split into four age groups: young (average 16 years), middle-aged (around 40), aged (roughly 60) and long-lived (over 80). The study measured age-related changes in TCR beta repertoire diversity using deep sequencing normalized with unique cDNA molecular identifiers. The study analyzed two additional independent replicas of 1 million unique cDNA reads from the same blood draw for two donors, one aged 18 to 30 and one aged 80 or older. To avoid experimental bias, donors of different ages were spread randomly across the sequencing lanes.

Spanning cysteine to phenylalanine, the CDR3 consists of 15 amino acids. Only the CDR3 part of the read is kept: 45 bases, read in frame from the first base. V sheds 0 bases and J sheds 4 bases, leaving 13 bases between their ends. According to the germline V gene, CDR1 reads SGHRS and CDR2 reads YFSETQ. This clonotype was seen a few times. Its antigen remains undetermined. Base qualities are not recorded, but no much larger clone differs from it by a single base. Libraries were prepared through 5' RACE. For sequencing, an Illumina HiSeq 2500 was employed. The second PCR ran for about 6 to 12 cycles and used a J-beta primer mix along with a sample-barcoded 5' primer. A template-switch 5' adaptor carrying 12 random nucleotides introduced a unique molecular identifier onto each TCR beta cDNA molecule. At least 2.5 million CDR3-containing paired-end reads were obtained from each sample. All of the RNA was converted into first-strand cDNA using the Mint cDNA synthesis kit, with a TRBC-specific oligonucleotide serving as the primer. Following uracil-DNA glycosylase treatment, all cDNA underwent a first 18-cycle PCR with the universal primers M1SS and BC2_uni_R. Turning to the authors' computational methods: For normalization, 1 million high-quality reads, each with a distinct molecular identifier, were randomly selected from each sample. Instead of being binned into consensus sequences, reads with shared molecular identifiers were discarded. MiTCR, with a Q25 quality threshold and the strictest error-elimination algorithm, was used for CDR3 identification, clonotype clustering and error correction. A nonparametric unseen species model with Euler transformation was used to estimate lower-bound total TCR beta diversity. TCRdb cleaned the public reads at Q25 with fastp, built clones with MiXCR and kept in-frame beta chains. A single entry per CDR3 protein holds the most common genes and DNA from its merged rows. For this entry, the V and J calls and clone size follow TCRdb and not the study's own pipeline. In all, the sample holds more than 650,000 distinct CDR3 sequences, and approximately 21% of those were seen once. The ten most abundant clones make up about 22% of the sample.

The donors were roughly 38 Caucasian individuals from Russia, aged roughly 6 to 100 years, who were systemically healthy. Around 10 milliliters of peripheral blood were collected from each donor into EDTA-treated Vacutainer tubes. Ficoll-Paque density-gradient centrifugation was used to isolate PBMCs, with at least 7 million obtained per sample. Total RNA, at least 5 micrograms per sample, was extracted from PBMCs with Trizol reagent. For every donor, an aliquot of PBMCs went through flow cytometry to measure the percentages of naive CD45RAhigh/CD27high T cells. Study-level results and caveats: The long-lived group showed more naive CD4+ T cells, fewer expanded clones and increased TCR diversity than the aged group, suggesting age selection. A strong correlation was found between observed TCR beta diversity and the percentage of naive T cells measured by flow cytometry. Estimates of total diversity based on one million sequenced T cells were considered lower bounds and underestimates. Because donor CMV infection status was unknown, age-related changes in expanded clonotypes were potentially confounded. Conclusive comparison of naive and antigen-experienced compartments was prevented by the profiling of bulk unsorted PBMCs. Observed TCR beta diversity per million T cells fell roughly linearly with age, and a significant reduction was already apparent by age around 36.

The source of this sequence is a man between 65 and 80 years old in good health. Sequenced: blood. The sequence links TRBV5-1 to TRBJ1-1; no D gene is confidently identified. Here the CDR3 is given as CASSLDPGSGTEAFF. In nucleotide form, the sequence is TGCGCCAGCAGCTTGGACCCGGGTTCGGGCACTGAAGCTTTCTTT.